This T cell receptor (beta chain) is drawn from a study of cytomegalovirus exposure and HLA in healthy donors. The V end was cut by 2 bases, the J end by 1 base, with 8 bases between. This CDR3 contains 14 residues. Germline CDR1 LNHDA, CDR2 SQIVND (reference sequence). 60 Vbeta and 13 Jbeta primers were used in PCR. Only in-frame clones appear in the TCRdb table, and some are missing; sequencing was by immunoSEQ multiplex PCR. This table has approximately 190,000 clones, roughly 80% appearing once. This clonotype was obtained from a woman aged 25 to 45 in good health and CMV-seropositive. The sample taken for sequencing was PBMCs. The V call is TRBV19, the J call TRBJ2-5; no clear D. In DNA, the CDR3 is TGTGCCAGTAGTATAACATCCTTCCAAGAGACCCAGTACTTC. Translating it yields CASSITSFQETQYF.